The 22 T cell receptor beta chains in this list originate from one sample, sequenced in a study of early T cells in non-severe SARS-CoV-2 infection. Via MiXCR, TCRdb re-called the 5' RACE reads, giving one row per CDR3 protein. The sample contains tens of thousands of distinct CDR3 sequences, 3% to 4.5% of which appear only once. Sequencing used whole blood. The receptors derive from an adult who was a healthcare worker with PCR-confirmed SARS-CoV-2 infection or an uninfected control (not recorded which).

In its sample, this clonotype was seen many times. This rearrangement joins TRBV29-1 to TRBJ2-1; D uncertain. Per germline, CDR1 SQVTM and CDR2 ANQGSEA. Between the trimmed V and J ends, which lost 0 bases and 9 bases, there was a span of 9 bases. The CDR3 runs to 12 residues. In nucleotides, the CDR3 is TGCAGCGTTGAAGATCGGATTGGTGAGCAGTTCTTC. As protein: CSVEDRIGEQFF.

This clonotype appeared many times. The chain recombines TRBV7-3 with TRBJ2-1, with a possible D match to TRBD1 (6 bases). The CDR3 contains 13 residues. Germline CDR1 and CDR2: SGHTA and FQGTGA. V lost 2 bases and J lost 5, with 7 bases in between. In DNA, the CDR3 is TGTGCCAGCAGCTTAGGACAGCACAATGAGCAGTTCTTC. It codes for CASSLGQHNEQFF.

This clonotype was observed at least ten times. The gene calls are TRBV29-1 and TRBJ2-3; D is uncertain. The V gene lost 6 bases and the J gene lost 0 bases, with 10 bases spanning the gap. The CDR3 has 13 residues. Germline-derived CDR1 and CDR2 are SQVTM and ANQGSEA. This CDR3 reads CSVTGLSTDTQYF. DNA for the CDR3: TGCAGCGTGACTGGGCTAAGCACAGATACGCAGTATTTT.

This clonotype came up many times. This chain joins TRBV18 and TRBJ2-7; D may be TRBD1 or TRBD2 (5 bases each). CDR3 length: 14 amino acids. Germline CDR1 KGHSH, CDR2 LQKENI. V lost 4 bases, J lost 1 base, and 11 bases lay in between. The CDR3 loop reads CASSLAEGSYEQYV. The CDR3 coding sequence is TGTGCCAGCTCACTCGCCGAGGGGTCCTACGAGCAGTACGTC.

This clonotype was picked up many times. The V gene is TRBV29-1, the J gene TRBJ1-5; no firm D call. This CDR3 spans 17 amino acids. Trimming left V 6 bases short and J 0 bases short, with 21 bases between. The germline gives CDR1 SQVTM, CDR2 ANQGSEA. The chain's CDR3 is CSVRPRTEDYSNQPQHF. The CDR3 DNA reads as TGCAGCGTGCGCCCTAGGACGGAGGATTATAGCAATCAGCCCCAGCATTTT.

This clonotype is labeled as medium-sized. The chain recombines TRBV5-1 with TRBJ2-7; possible D gene TRBD1, 6 bases. Deletions cut 4 bases from V and 7 bases from J, with 21 bases between. Germline CDR1 and CDR2: SGHRS and YFSETQ. The CDR3 contains 15 residues. The CDR3 nucleotides are TGCGCCAGCAGCCCCAGGGCAGCGGACCAGGGGGAGCAGTACTTC. Its protein product is CASSPRAADQGEQYF. Full variable domain (rest looked up from reference TRBV5-1 and TRBJ2-7): KAGVTQTPRYLIKTRGQQVTLSCSPISGHRSVSWYQQTPGQGLQFLFEYFSETQRNKGNFPGRFSGRQFSNSRSEMNVSTLELGDSALYLCASSPRAADQGEQYFGPGTRLTVT.

This clonotype was counted at least ten times. The V call is TRBV11-3, the J call TRBJ2-5; D is uncertain. This CDR3 is 13 amino acids long. The V end was cut by 5 bases, the J end by 4 bases, with 11 bases between. Germline lookup yields CDR1 SGHNT and CDR2 YENEEA. CDR3 protein: CASSPRAGETQYF. Written as DNA, the CDR3 is TGTGCCAGCAGCCCTCGGGCCGGAGAGACCCAGTACTTC.

In its sample, this clonotype was seen many times. J is TRBJ2-1 and V is TRBV21-1; the table's D call of TRBD1 was not tested on the DNA. TRBV21-1 is noted as a pseudogene. The CDR3 runs to 13 residues. CDR3 coding DNA: TGTGCCAGCAGCAAGTCTTGGACAGGGATAGGGACCTTC. It specifies CASSKSWTGIGTF.

There are many counts of this clonotype. This rearrangement joins TRBV7-2 to TRBJ2-7, with TRBD2 identical over 8 bases. V was clipped by 4 bases and J by 6 bases; unmatched bases: 5. The CDR3 is 13 residues long. The germline V gene has CDR1 SGHTA and CDR2 FQGNSA. CDR3 residues: CASSSTAGVEQYV. The DNA of the CDR3 is TGTGCCAGCAGCTCAACAGCGGGGGTCGAGCAGTACGTC.

This clonotype was seen many times. The chain is built from TRBV2 and TRBJ1-4; 8 bases agree with TRBD1. This CDR3 region has 12 residues. Germline values: CDR1 SNHLY, CDR2 FYNNEI. The trim removed 8 bases at V and 8 bases at J, leaving 4 bases unmatched. CDR3 residues: CASRRGQEKLFF. Here the CDR3 DNA reads TGTGCCAGCCGCAGGGGGCAGGAAAAACTGTTTTTT.

There are many counts of this clonotype. The chain has TRBV13 and TRBJ2-3, with D uncertain. The CDR3 has 13 residues. The V end lost 1 base, the J end lost 8 bases, and 10 bases lay between the germline ends. Germline-derived CDR1 and CDR2 are PRHDT and FYEKMQ (reference sequence). As DNA, the CDR3 is TGTGCCAGCAGCTTAGCTGCCGGAGTTACGCAGTATTTT. It encodes CASSLAAGVTQYF.

This clonotype was seen repeatedly, ten times or more. The chain uses TRBV6-5 and TRBJ1-3; no clear D gene. Germline assignment: CDR1 MNHEY and CDR2 SVGAGI. The V gene lost 6 bases and the J gene lost 4 bases, with 13 bases spanning the gap. The CDR3 has 14 amino acids. CDR3 nucleotide sequence: TGTGCCAGCAGGCCCAGTGGAGACGGAAACACCATATATTTT. Its protein product is CASRPSGDGNTIYF.

Many counts were recorded for this clonotype. The chain employs TRBV5-1 and TRBJ2-1; a weak D match, TRBD1 (6 bases). V was cut by 5 bases and J by 5 bases, with 11 bases left in between. The CDR3 consists of 13 residues. CDR1 SGHRS and CDR2 YFSETQ come from the germline V gene. This CDR3 reads CASRRGQNNEQFF. The CDR3 nucleotides are TGCGCCAGCAGACGCGGACAGAACAATGAGCAGTTCTTC.

The chain links TRBV6-2 or TRBV6-3 to TRBJ1-1; 7 bases fit TRBD1. The V and J ends lost 6 bases and 5 bases, in that order; junction bases with no gene match: 12. The CDR3 is 15 amino acids. Germline V gene data show CDR1 as MNHEY and CDR2 as SVGEGT. CDR3 nucleotide sequence: TGTGCCAGCAGAACTACGGGAGGGGGCCGGACTGAAGCTTTCTTT. Protein sequence: CASRTTGGGRTEAFF.

This clonotype has more than one count but fewer than ten. This chain joins TRBV7-9 and TRBJ2-7, with D unresolved. The CDR3 extends over 14 amino acids. V was cut by 0 bases and J by 2 bases, with 8 bases left in between. Germline CDR1 and CDR2: SEHNR and FQNEAQ (reference sequence). As DNA, the CDR3 is TGTGCCAGCAGCTTAGCGGGTGGGACCTACGAGCAGTACTTC. Translated: CASSLAGGTYEQYF.

The table lists this clonotype with many counts. The V call is TRBV28, the J call TRBJ1-5, with TRBD1 matching 7 bases. The trim removed 4 bases at V and 1 base at J, leaving 7 bases unmatched. Germline V gene lookup returns CDR1 MDHEN and CDR2 SYDVKM. The CDR3 has 16 amino acids. CDR3 DNA: TGTGCCAGCAGTTGGCCGGGACAGCTCAGCAATCAGCCCCAGCATTTT. Its translation is CASSWPGQLSNQPQHF.

This clonotype appeared many times. The chain combines TRBV11-2 with TRBJ2-3; 12 positions match TRBD1. CDR1 is SGHAT and CDR2 is FQNNGV in the germline V gene. Losses at the gene ends were 8 bases for V and 0 bases for J; bases not matched to a gene: 21. CDR3 length: 21 amino acids. The CDR3 DNA sequence: TGTGCCAGCTCCGGGACAGGGGGCACTAGCGGGGCCCCAAGAAGCACAGATACGCAGTATTTT. Protein sequence: CASSGTGGTSGAPRSTDTQYF.

By proportion, this clonotype is large. The chain uses TRBV15 and TRBJ1-6; D unclear. Trimming took 1 base from V and 13 from J, leaving 14 bases between them. This CDR3 has 14 residues. The germline V gene encodes CDR1 LNHNV and CDR2 YYDKDF (reference sequence). The CDR3 is CATSRVGEFSPLHF. CDR3 DNA sequence: TGTGCCACCAGCAGAGTCGGGGAGTTTAGTCCCCTCCACTTT.

V usage is TRBV29-1 and J usage is TRBJ2-1, with D possibly matching TRBD1 (5 bases). With 6 bases removed from V and 9 bases from J, the gap between germline ends came to 15 bases. Germline CDR1 and CDR2: SQVTM and ANQGSEA. This CDR3 region has 12 residues. DNA for the CDR3: TGCAGCGTATCCCAGGGTTCGGCTGAGCAGTTCTTC. This encodes CSVSQGSAEQFF.

This clonotype was detected many times. The J gene is TRBJ2-3, the V gene TRBV6-6; the D call may be TRBD1 or TRBD2 (5 bases each). V was pared by 6 bases and J by 8 bases, with 21 bases between. Germline assignment: CDR1 MNHNY and CDR2 SVGAGI (reference sequence). The CDR3 spans 15 residues. DNA of the CDR3: TGTGCCAGCAGGTTGGGACCTAAAGCCCCACTTACGCAGTATTTT. It encodes CASRLGPKAPLTQYF.

This clonotype is labeled medium-sized (0.01 to 0.1%). The gene calls are TRBV12-3 or TRBV12-4 and TRBJ2-2; TRBD2 matches 8 bases. CDR3 length: 14 amino acids. Unmatched junction bases numbered 6, after V lost 7 bases and J lost 5 bases. In nucleotides, the CDR3 is TGTGCCAGCACCGAGCGGGAGAAAACCGGGGAGCTGTTTTTT. Protein sequence: CASTEREKTGELFF.

This clonotype was observed at least ten times. V and J are TRBV29-1 and TRBJ2-3; D remains ambiguous. Germline CDR1 is SQVTM and CDR2 is ANQGSEA. V lost 4 bases, J lost 4 bases, and 9 bases lay in between. The length of the CDR3 is 12 residues. The CDR3 protein is CSVGREADTQYF. The CDR3 coding sequence is TGCAGCGTTGGTAGGGAAGCAGATACGCAGTATTTT.